This T cell receptor beta chain is from a study of blood T cell repertoires in COVID-19. The CDR3 sequence is 16 residues long. CDR1 and CDR2 (germline): SGHVS, FNYEAQ. V shed 0 bases and J shed 5 bases, with 14 bases lying between them. Sequencing used immunoSEQ multiplex PCR; TCRdb keeps in-frame clones, though not all of them. This table holds some 32,000 clones, around 90% found once. The origin of this receptor is a man aged 60 to 69 with active COVID-19. The material sequenced was peripheral blood. The rearrangement joins TRBV7-6 to TRBJ2-1; D is perhaps TRBD2 (5 bases). The CDR3 protein is CASSLARVLADNEQFF. In DNA, the CDR3 is TGTGCCAGCAGCTTAGCTAGGGTTCTAGCCGACAATGAGCAGTTCTTC.